These 19 T cell receptor beta chains were sequenced from one sample in a study of tumor-infiltrating lymphocytes in localized non-small cell lung cancer. The assay was immunoSEQ multiplex PCR, and TCRdb's table has in-frame clones only and misses some. The data hold 21,000 or so clones, with just under 75% observed a single time. The specimen was lung tumor tissue. The receptors derive from a human donor with non-small cell lung cancer.

The rearrangement joins TRBV18 to TRBJ1-2; D unresolved. The V gene lost 6 bases and the J gene lost 5 bases, with 10 bases spanning the gap. This CDR3 is 12 amino acids long. CDR1 is KGHSH and CDR2 is LQKENI in the germline V gene. CDR3 coding DNA: TGTGCCAGCTCCGGACGTCCGTATGGCTACACCTTC. Its protein is CASSGRPYGYTF.

In nucleotides, the CDR3 is TGTGCCAGCAGCTCGAACATAGCGGGGGGGTCCGACAATGAGCAGTTCTTC. This gives the protein CASSSNIAGGSDNEQFF. V and J are TRBV7-8 and TRBJ2-1; 11 bases are a match to TRBD2. Trimming removed 4 bases from V and 5 bases from J; junction bases left unmatched: 10. Looked up from germline, CDR1 is SGHVS and CDR2 is FQNEAQ. CDR3 length: 17 residues.

This clone has a single count. The rearrangement joins TRBV7-9 to TRBJ1-1, with 9 nucleotides matching TRBD1. The junction had 0 bases not matched to a gene; V was cut back by 3 bases and J by 1 base. The CDR3 contains 14 residues. Germline CDR1 is SEHNR and CDR2 is FQNEAQ (reference sequence). The CDR3, as DNA: TGTGCCAGCAGCTTGGGACAGGGGAACACTGAAGCTTTCTTT. Translated, it gives CASSLGQGNTEAFF.

CDR3 region: CASSAEYSDNEQFF. Written as DNA, the CDR3 is TGTGCCAGCAGCGCTGAGTATTCGGACAATGAGCAGTTCTTC. The chain is built from TRBV7-3 and TRBJ2-1; no clear D gene. V was shortened by 5 bases and J by 5 bases, with 13 bases between the two germline ends. CDR3 length equals 14 residues. Per the germline V gene, CDR1 is SGHTA and CDR2 is FQGTGA.

In this sample, this clone turned up once. The chain combines TRBV4-3 with TRBJ1-3; no clear D. The V gene lost 0 bases and the J gene lost 0 bases, with 15 bases spanning the gap. CDR3 length: 18 residues. Germline V gene sequence: CDR1 LGHNA, CDR2 YSLEER. The CDR3 region has the DNA TGCGCCAGCAGCCAAGACAGTGTAGGATTAAACTCTGGAAACACCATATATTTT. Translating it yields CASSQDSVGLNSGNTIYF.

In its sample, this clone was seen once. CDR3 nucleotides: TGTGCCAGTAGTAAACGTCAAAGCGGATCCTACGAGCAGTACTTC. It translates to CASSKRQSGSYEQYF. The V gene is TRBV19, the J gene TRBJ2-7, with a tentative D call TRBD2 (5 bases). Trimming removed 4 bases at V and 1 base at J, with 14 bases between. The length of the CDR3 is 15 residues. CDR1 is LNHDA and CDR2 is SQIVND in the germline V gene (reference sequence).

The chain couples TRBV4-1 to TRBJ1-6, with 7 bases lining up with TRBD1. Unmatched junction bases numbered 8, after V lost 1 base and J lost 8 bases. CDR3 size: 16 residues. Germline lookup yields CDR1 MGHRA and CDR2 YSYEKL. In DNA, the CDR3 is TGCGCCAGCAGCCAAGCCTGGGGGACAGACTATTCACCCCTCCACTTT. This translates into CASSQAWGTDYSPLHF.

Comment on this clone: One end of the junction does not line up with germline, which may come from a read error. This sequence joins TRBV19 and TRBJ2-3, with 7 bases lining up with TRBD2. Germline V gives CDR1 LNHDA, CDR2 SQIVND (reference sequence). The CDR3 totals 14 residues. The chain's CDR3 is CASSIQTSRDTQYF. CDR3 nucleotide sequence: TGTGCCAGTAGTATACAGACTAGCAGAGATACGCAGTATTTT.

This clone was found a few times. The chain uses TRBV10-2 and TRBJ2-2, with no clear D. Looked up from germline, CDR1 is WSHSY and CDR2 is SAAADI. This CDR3 comprises 14 residues. V was shortened by 7 bases and J by 4 bases, with 13 bases between the two germline ends. In DNA, the CDR3 is TGCGCCAGCACCGAAGAGTTAAGCACCGGGGAGCTGTTTTTT. It is translated as CASTEELSTGELFF.

The chain recombines TRBV6-5 with TRBJ1-5; TRBD1 matches at 9 bases. V gave up 8 bases and J gave up 5 bases; unmatched junction bases: 4. The germline gives CDR1 MNHEY, CDR2 SVGAGI. The CDR3 consists of 13 residues. The CDR3 sequence is CASQTGGDQPQHF. The CDR3, as DNA: TGTGCCAGCCAGACAGGGGGAGATCAGCCCCAGCATTTT.

J is TRBJ2-7 and V is TRBV7-2; possibly TRBD2 for D (6 bases). The CDR3 runs to 14 residues. Germline values: CDR1 SGHTA, CDR2 FQGNSA. The germline V and J ends were trimmed by 0 bases and 6 bases, with 12 bases remaining between them. Here the CDR3 DNA reads TGTGCCAGCAGCTTAGCGCGCGGGGCCTCCGAGCAGTACTTC. This gives the protein CASSLARGASEQYF.

This clone has a single count. The rearrangement uses TRBV4-2 and TRBJ2-3, with D possibly being TRBD2 (5 bases). Germline CDR1 and CDR2: LGHNA and YNFKEQ. The CDR3 contains 20 residues. V shed 0 bases and J shed 6 bases, with 28 bases lying between them. CDR3 nucleotides: TGTGCCAGCAGCCAAGAAATCCTAAAGCCTCGGGTGGGAGTATTGGATACGCAGTATTTT. It encodes CASSQEILKPRVGVLDTQYF.

V and J are TRBV10-3 and TRBJ1-2, with TRBD1 as a possible D gene (6 bases). The CDR3 is 15 residues long. V was pared by 9 bases and J by 3 bases, with 20 bases between. Germline V CDR1 and CDR2: ENHRY, SYGVKD. Here the CDR3 DNA reads TGTGCCATGGCGAGTCCAGGGGCTGGAGACTATGGCTACACCTTC. As protein: CAMASPGAGDYGYTF.

The J gene is TRBJ2-3, the V gene TRBV13; 8 positions match TRBD1. This CDR3 is 15 amino acids long. CDR1 and CDR2 (germline): PRHDT, FYEKMQ (reference sequence). The ends lost 0 bases at V and 5 bases at J; junction bases unmatched: 4. The CDR3 protein is CASSLGQGAGDTQYF. In nucleotides, the CDR3 is TGTGCCAGCAGCTTAGGGCAGGGGGCTGGAGATACGCAGTATTTT.

This chain uses TRBV5-1 with TRBJ1-1; D unresolved. The ends were cut back, 7 bases at V and 1 base at J, with 11 bases in the middle. The CDR3 is 13 amino acids. Germline V lookup: CDR1 SGHRS, CDR2 YFSETQ. The chain's CDR3 is CASYQNSNTEAFF. Here the CDR3 DNA reads TGCGCCAGCTACCAGAATTCGAACACTGAAGCTTTCTTT.

The V gene is TRBV4-3, the J gene TRBJ2-2, with 9 bases fitting TRBD1. V trimming: 0 bases; J trimming: 6 bases; junction bases outside the gene matches: 2. The CDR3 is 15 residues long. Germline values: CDR1 LGHNA, CDR2 YSLEER. This CDR3 reads CASSQETGGSGELFF. The DNA of the CDR3 is TGCGCCAGCAGCCAAGAAACAGGGGGCTCCGGGGAGCTGTTTTTT.

This chain joins TRBV10-3 and TRBJ1-6; the match to TRBD1 covers 7 bases. The germline V gene encodes CDR1 ENHRY and CDR2 SYGVKD. The CDR3 contains 15 residues. V dropped 3 bases and J dropped 15; count of bases not matched to a gene: 14. The DNA of the CDR3 is TGTGCCATCAGTGACTCGGGACAGCCAGACTCTCGCCTCCACTTT. Translated: CAISDSGQPDSRLHF.

This clone was detected only a few times. This rearrangement joins TRBV7-2 to TRBJ1-1; D might be TRBD1 (6 bases). V was pared by 5 bases and J by 4 bases, with 14 bases between. In germline, CDR1 is SGHTA, CDR2 FQGNSA. This CDR3 is 14 amino acids long. CDR3 sequence reads: CASSPQARGTEAFF. CDR3 coding DNA: TGTGCCAGCAGCCCTCAGGCCAGGGGCACTGAAGCTTTCTTT.

V and J are TRBV7-8 and TRBJ1-5; 7 bases match TRBD1. The V gene end was trimmed by 8 bases and the J gene end by 4 bases; junction bases not matched to a gene: 5. From germline, CDR1 is SGHVS and CDR2 FQNEAQ. The CDR3 is 13 residues long. The CDR3 sequence is CASQGTANQPQHF. For the CDR3, the DNA is TGTGCCAGCCAGGGGACAGCTAATCAGCCCCAGCATTTT.